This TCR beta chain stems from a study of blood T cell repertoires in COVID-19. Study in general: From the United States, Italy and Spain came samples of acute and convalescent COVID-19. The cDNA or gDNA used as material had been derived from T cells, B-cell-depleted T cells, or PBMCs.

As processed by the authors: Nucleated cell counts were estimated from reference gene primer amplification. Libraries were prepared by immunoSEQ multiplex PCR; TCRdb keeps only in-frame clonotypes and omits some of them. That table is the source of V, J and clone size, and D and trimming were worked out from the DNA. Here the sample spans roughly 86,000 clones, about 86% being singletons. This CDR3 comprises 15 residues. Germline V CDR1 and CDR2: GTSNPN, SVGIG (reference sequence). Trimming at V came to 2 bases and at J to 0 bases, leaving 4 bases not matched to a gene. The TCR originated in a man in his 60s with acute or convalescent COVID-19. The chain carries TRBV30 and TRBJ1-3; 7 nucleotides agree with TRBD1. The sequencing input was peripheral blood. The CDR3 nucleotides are TGTGCCTGGAGTCTGGGACAGTCCTCTGGAAACACCATATATTTT. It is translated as CAWSLGQSSGNTIYF.